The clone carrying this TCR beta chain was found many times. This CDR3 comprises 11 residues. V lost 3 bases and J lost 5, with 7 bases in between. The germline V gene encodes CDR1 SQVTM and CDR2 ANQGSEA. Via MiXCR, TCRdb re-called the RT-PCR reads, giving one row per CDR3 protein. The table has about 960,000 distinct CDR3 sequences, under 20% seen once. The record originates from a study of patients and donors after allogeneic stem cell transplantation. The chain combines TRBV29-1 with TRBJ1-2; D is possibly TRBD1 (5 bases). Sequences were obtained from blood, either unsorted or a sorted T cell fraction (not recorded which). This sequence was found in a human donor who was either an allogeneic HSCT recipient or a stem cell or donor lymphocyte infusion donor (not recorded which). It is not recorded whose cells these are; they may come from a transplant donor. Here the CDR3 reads CSVESGYGYTF. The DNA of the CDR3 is TGCAGCGTTGAGTCAGGGTATGGCTACACCTTC. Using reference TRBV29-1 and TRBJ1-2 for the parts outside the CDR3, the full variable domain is SAVISQKPSRDICQRGTSLTIQCQVDSQVTMMFWYRQQPGQSLTLIATANQGSEATYESGFVIDKFPISRPNLTFSTLTVSNMSPEDSSIYLCSVESGYGYTFGSGTRLTVV.